These T cell receptor beta chains were read from a single sample in a study of vaccination and CD4 T cells after COVID-19. No antigen has been assigned to these receptors. Using its own MiXCR run on the PCR reads, TCRdb lists one record per CDR3 protein. Among about 11,000 distinct CDR3 sequences listed, roughly two fifths were seen once. The sequenced sample was CD4+ T cells from blood, cultured in vitro, obtained after SARS-CoV-2 vaccination. The receptors come from a human donor who had recovered from COVID-19. Both conserved end residues are part of each CDR3. Clone sizes are given selectively: once, few, many, or a class where the clone is expanded.

j_call clone_size v_call cdr3_aa
TRBJ1-2 NA TRBV6-5 CASSYSIAPANYGYTF
TRBJ2-7 few TRBV10-3 CAISDSGSGIPSYEQYF
TRBJ1-5 once TRBV6-1 CASIDRDRNQPQHF
TRBJ2-5 few TRBV19 CASSSRSAFETQYF
TRBJ2-1 NA TRBV12-3/TRBV12-4 CASSLISWDRGPGDEQFF
TRBJ2-1 NA TRBV7-9 CASSTWRGSSYNEQFF
TRBJ2-5 NA TRBV12-3/TRBV12-4 CASSPGHPIETQYF
TRBJ2-3 NA TRBV27 CASSPPDTQYF
TRBJ1-2 large TRBV7-9 CASEGVGYGYTF
TRBJ2-2 NA TRBV19 CASSHSTVLARSTGELFF
TRBJ2-3 few TRBV11-3 CASSAGGQGPDTQYF
TRBJ1-2 once TRBV20-1 CSARDSRTNYGYTF
TRBJ1-1 hyperexpanded TRBV24-1 CATSDPRQGMKAFF
TRBJ2-3 NA TRBV4-1 CASSKYTGTGVEDTQYF
TRBJ2-7 few TRBV20-1 CSARGGRQRSSYEQYF
TRBJ2-5 few TRBV20-1 CSARVLLAERQETQYF
TRBJ2-5 NA TRBV20-1 CSASLESSGETQYF
TRBJ1-1 NA TRBV19 CASSIRELATEAFF
TRBJ2-7 NA TRBV27 CASTPTGGYEQYF
TRBJ2-3 few TRBV15 CATSRERADDTQYF
TRBJ1-6 medium-sized TRBV29-1 CSVEGPDSPLHF
TRBJ2-1 NA TRBV6-2/TRBV6-3 CASSYEGFEQFF
TRBJ1-1 few TRBV7-2 CASSSQMNTEAFF
TRBJ1-1 NA TRBV12-3/TRBV12-4 CASSPGQGRLTEAFF
TRBJ1-5 NA TRBV7-6 CASSLRAGSGNQPQHF
TRBJ2-3 NA TRBV6-1 CASTRTGHTDTQYF
TRBJ2-5 NA TRBV21-1 CASSKEGRTHQETQYF
TRBJ1-1 NA TRBV7-2 CASSPLDRGRMNTEAFF
TRBJ2-5 few TRBV7-9 CASSLARMMTNPAETQYF
TRBJ2-7 NA TRBV4-1 CASSQGPSGGGEQYF
TRBJ2-5 few TRBV28 CASSVGGSGAQETQYF
TRBJ1-2 NA TRBV7-2 CASSPRPGASHGYTF
TRBJ2-1 few TRBV7-9 CASSQRGAGPGEYEQFF
TRBJ2-7 NA TRBV20-1 CSARDLILAGSYEQYF
TRBJ2-1 NA TRBV7-2 CASSLTALAVGEQFF
TRBJ2-7 NA TRBV24-1 CATSDLHSQDEGLDYEQYF
TRBJ2-5 few TRBV6-1 CASGAGVGETQYF